The clone carrying this T cell receptor (beta chain) occurred once. The antigen remains undetermined. The data stem from a study of Ad26.COV2.S vaccination and SARS-CoV-2 variants. Some clones are missing from TCRdb's copy, which holds only in-frame ones; the method was immunoSEQ multiplex PCR. The sample includes hundreds of thousands of clones, about 91% of them seen just once. Broader study findings: Reportedly, spike-specific CD8+ and CD4+ T cell responses achieved substantial breadth once vaccination had taken place. Breadth of non-spike TCRs did not differ between vaccinees and placebo recipients.

Trimming pared 5 bases from V and 0 bases from J, leaving 10 bases between. CDR3 length equals 15 residues. Germline CDR1 SGHNT, CDR2 YENEEA. This specimen consisted of peripheral blood, obtained after recovery from COVID-19. The chain recombines TRBV11-3 with TRBJ2-2; the D gene is possibly TRBD2 (6 bases). This TCR derives from a human donor who had recovered from COVID-19. CDR3 DNA sequence: TGTGCCAGCAGCCGCGGGACTCCGAACACCGGGGAGCTGTTTTTT. Translating it yields CASSRGTPNTGELFF.